The rows below give T cell receptor beta chains drawn from one sample of a study of T cells after yellow fever vaccination. Each CDR3 protein gets one entry after TCRdb re-called the 5' RACE reads with MiXCR. Of about 630,000 distinct CDR3 sequences listed, roughly an eighth were seen once; the top ten hold approximately 15%. The material sequenced was PBMCs, taken on the day of the yellow fever booster vaccination. The receptors originated from a man aged 25 to 40 who received the YFV17D yellow fever vaccine. Both conserved end residues are trimmed from each CDR3. Fields, in order: V gene, CDR3 protein.

TRBV6-6 ASSYSEAF
TRBV11-1 ASSLMIWGNTEAF
TRBV5-1 ASNSGEANEKLF
TRBV5-6 ASSLEPKWTEAF
TRBV10-3 AISVPATYEQY
TRBV20-1 SARSPPGLAVSYNEQF
TRBV19 ASSVGLAGTRSYEQY
TRBV12-3/TRBV12-4 ASSPRRGLYEQY
TRBV10-3 AISEQQRGTDTQY
TRBV6-2/TRBV6-3 ASSYSSTGMASNEQF
TRBV5-6 ASSMTLVKTQY
TRBV7-2 ASSLGRGQINEQF
TRBV7-9 ASSPVVVRSYNEQF
TRBV6-2/TRBV6-3 ATRERGTEAF
TRBV10-3 AISAIAGGPDTQY
TRBV7-2 ASSPGGRGSYEQY
TRBV29-1 SEKGVSDTQY
TRBV7-3 ASSLHSGSPEQF
TRBV12-3/TRBV12-4 ASRPRPVSGQY
TRBV12-3/TRBV12-4 ASSPQGTNYNEQF
TRBV29-1 SVVPGTGRQETQY
TRBV10-1 ASSEIRTAHEQF
TRBV10-1 ASSSGTANTGELF
TRBV12-3/TRBV12-4 ASHLWGTDTQY